The 6 T cell receptor beta chains below were found in one sample sequenced in a study of OX40 agonist ivuxolimab in advanced cancers. TCRdb's table, derived via immunoSEQ multiplex PCR, lists solely in-frame clones and lacks some. The sample includes about 70,000 clones, around 80% of them seen just once. This material consisted of CD4+ or CD8+ T cells sorted from blood, taken in a trial of the OX40 agonist ivuxolimab. The receptors were gathered from an adult with an advanced solid tumor such as melanoma, head and neck, liver or kidney cancer.

The chain uses TRBV6-6 and TRBJ1-2; 8 bases align to TRBD1. The ends lost 5 bases at V and 8 bases at J; junction bases unmatched: 13. The CDR3 totals 15 residues. Germline loops: CDR1 MNHNY, CDR2 SVGAGI (reference sequence). The CDR3 loop is CASSVGDTGGAGYTF. The DNA for the CDR3 is TGTGCCAGCAGTGTGGGGGACACAGGGGGTGCAGGCTACACCTTC.

The table lists this clone with a count of one. The rearrangement joins TRBV7-3 to TRBJ2-3, with D uncertain. The germline V and J ends were trimmed by 2 bases and 0 bases, with 9 bases remaining between them. Germline-derived CDR1 and CDR2 are SGHTA and FQGTGA. This CDR3 comprises 15 residues. The chain's CDR3 is CASSLATASTDTQYF. In DNA, the CDR3 is TGTGCCAGCAGCTTAGCGACGGCTAGCACAGATACGCAGTATTTT.

The V and J genes are TRBV7-2 and TRBJ1-1, with 7 bases aligning to TRBD1. This CDR3 is 13 amino acids long. V lost 6 bases to trimming and J lost 4 bases; unmatched junction nucleotides: 5. Germline V gene sequence: CDR1 SGHTA, CDR2 FQGNSA. The CDR3 region has the DNA TGTGCCAGCAGATTCACAGGGGCCACTGAAGCTTTCTTT. Encoded protein: CASRFTGATEAFF.

The chain carries TRBV5-4 and TRBJ2-5; 9 bases are shared with TRBD1. This CDR3 comprises 15 residues. The trim removed 2 bases at V and 5 bases at J, leaving 7 bases unmatched. In germline, CDR1 is SGHNT, CDR2 YYREEE (reference sequence). CDR3 DNA: TGTGCCAGCAGCTTAGGGACAGGGCTCGCGGAGACCCAGTACTTC. It encodes CASSLGTGLAETQYF.

This clone was seen once. The rearrangement joins TRBV7-3 to TRBJ2-3; D might be TRBD2 (5 bases). The V end was cut by 3 bases, the J end by 0 bases, with 7 bases between. The germline gives CDR1 SGHTA, CDR2 FQGTGA. The CDR3 is made up of 14 amino acids. This CDR3 reads CASSLSGSTDTQYF. The DNA for the CDR3 is TGTGCCAGCAGCTTGAGCGGAAGCACAGATACGCAGTATTTT.

The chain is built from TRBV27 and TRBJ2-2, with TRBD2 matching over 7 bases. The CDR3 contains 17 residues. CDR1 and CDR2 (germline): MNHEY, SMNVEV (reference sequence). The V gene end was trimmed by 4 bases and the J gene end by 3 bases; junction bases not matched to a gene: 11. The CDR3 region has the DNA TGTGCCAGCAGTTCCGAGCGGGAACCACCTTACACCGGGGAGCTGTTTTTT. This translates into CASSSEREPPYTGELFF.